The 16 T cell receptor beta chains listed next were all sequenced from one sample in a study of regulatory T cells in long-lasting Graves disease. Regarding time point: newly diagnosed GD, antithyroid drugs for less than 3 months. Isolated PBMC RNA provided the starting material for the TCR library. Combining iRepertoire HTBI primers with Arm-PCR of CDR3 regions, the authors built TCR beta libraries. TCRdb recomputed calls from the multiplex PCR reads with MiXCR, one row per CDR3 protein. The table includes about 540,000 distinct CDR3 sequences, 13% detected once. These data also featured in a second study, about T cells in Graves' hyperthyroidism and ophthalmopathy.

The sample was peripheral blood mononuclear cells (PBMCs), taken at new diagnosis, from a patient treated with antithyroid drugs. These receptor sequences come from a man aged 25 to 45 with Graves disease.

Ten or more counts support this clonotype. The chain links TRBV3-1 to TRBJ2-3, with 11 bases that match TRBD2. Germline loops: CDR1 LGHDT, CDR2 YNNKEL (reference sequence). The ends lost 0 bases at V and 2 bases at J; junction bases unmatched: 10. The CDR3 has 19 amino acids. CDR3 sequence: CASSQDPTSGSWDTDTQYF. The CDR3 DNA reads TGTGCCAGCAGCCAAGATCCCACTAGCGGGAGTTGGGACACAGATACGCAGTATTTT.

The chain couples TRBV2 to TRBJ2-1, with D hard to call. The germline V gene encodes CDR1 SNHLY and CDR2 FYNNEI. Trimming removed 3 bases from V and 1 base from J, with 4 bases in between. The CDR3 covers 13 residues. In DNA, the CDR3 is TGTGCCAGCAGTGAGCCATCCTACAATGAGCAGTTCTTC. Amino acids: CASSEPSYNEQFF.

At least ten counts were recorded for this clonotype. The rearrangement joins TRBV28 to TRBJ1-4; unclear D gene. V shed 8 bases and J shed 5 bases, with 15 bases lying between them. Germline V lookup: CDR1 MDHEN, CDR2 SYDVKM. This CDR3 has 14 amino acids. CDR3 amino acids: CASRGGVLNEKLFF. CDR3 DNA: TGTGCCAGCCGTGGTGGGGTCCTCAATGAAAAACTGTTTTTT.

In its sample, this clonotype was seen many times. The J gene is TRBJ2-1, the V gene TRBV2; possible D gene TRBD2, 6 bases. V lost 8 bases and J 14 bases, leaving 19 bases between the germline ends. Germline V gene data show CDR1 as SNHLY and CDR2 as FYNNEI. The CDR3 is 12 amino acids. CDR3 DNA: TGTGCCAGCGGGGGGATCGGGGACTCTGAGTTCTTC. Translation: CASGGIGDSEFF. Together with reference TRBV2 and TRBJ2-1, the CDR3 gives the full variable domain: EPEVTQTPSHQVTQMGQEVILRCVPISNHLYFYWYRQILGQKVEFLVSFYNNEISEKSEIFDDQFSVERPDGSNFTLKIRSTKLEDSAMYFCASGGIGDSEFFGPGTRLTVL.

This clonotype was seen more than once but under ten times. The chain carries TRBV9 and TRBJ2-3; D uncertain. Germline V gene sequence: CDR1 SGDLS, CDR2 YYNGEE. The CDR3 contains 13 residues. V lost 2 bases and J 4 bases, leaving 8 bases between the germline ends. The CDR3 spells CASSVKGADTQYF. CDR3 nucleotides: TGTGCCAGCAGCGTTAAGGGCGCAGATACGCAGTATTTT.

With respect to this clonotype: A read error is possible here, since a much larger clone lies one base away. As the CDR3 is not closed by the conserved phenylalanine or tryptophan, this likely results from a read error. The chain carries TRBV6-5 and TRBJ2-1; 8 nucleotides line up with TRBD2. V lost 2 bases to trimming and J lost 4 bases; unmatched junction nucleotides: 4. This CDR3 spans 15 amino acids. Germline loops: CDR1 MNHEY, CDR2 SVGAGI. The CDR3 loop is CASSYGAGEYNEQFL. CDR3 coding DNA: TGTGCCAGCAGTTACGGAGCGGGAGAGTACAATGAGCAGTTCCTC.

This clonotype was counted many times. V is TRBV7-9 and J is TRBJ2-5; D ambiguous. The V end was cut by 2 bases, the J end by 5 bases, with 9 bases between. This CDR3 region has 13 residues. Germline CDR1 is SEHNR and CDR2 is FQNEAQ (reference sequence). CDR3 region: CASSLMTGETQYF. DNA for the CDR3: TGTGCCAGCAGCTTAATGACGGGCGAGACCCAGTACTTC.

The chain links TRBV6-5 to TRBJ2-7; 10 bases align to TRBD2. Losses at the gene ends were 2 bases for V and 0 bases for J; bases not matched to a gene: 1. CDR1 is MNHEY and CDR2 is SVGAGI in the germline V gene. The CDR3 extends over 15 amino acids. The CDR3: CASSYASGSSYEQYF. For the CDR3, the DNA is TGTGCCAGCAGTTACGCTAGCGGGAGCTCCTACGAGCAGTACTTC.

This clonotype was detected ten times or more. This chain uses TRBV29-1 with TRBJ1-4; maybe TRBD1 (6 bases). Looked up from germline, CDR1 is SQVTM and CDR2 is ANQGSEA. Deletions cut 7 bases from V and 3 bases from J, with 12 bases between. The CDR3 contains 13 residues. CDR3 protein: CSAQGLANEKLFF. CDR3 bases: TGCAGCGCACAGGGTCTCGCTAATGAAAAACTGTTTTTT.

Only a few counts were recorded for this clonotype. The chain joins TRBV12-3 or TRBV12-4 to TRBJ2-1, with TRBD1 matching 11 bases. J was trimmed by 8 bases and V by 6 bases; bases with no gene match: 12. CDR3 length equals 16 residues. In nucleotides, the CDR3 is TGTGCCAGCAGCCCTCGAGGGACAGGGGGATGGGATGAGCAGTTCTTC. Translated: CASSPRGTGGWDEQFF.

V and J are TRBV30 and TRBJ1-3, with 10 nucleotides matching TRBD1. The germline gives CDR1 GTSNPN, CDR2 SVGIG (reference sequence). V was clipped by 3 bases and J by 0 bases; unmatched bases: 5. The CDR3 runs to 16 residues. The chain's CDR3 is CAWRGWTGGSGNTIYF. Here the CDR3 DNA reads TGTGCCTGGAGAGGTTGGACAGGGGGCTCTGGAAACACCATATATTTT.

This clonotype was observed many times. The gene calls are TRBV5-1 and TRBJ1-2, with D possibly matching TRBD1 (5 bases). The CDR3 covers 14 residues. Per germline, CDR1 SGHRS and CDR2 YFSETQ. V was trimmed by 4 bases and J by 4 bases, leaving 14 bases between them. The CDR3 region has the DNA TGCGCCAGCAGCCAGGGCCTTCTCTCCTATGGCTACACCTTC. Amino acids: CASSQGLLSYGYTF.

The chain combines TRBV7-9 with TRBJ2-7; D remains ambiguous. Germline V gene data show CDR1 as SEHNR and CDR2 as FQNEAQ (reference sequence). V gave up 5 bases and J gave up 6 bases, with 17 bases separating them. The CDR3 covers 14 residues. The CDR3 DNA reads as TGTGCCAGCAGCCGCGATCTGCCGCCAGGCGAGCAGTACTTC. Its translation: CASSRDLPPGEQYF.

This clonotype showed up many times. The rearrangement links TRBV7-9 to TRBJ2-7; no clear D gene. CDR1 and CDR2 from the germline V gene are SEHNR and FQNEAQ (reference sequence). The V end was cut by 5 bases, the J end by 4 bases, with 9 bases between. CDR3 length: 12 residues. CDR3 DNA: TGTGCCAGCAGCCTGAGAAATTACGAGCAGTACTTC. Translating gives CASSLRNYEQYF.

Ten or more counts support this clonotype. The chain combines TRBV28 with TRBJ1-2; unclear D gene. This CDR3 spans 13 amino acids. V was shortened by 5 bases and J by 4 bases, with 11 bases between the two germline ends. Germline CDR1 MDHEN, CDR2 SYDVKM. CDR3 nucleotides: TGTGCCAGCAGTCAATCCGGCACCTATGGCTACACCTTC. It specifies CASSQSGTYGYTF.

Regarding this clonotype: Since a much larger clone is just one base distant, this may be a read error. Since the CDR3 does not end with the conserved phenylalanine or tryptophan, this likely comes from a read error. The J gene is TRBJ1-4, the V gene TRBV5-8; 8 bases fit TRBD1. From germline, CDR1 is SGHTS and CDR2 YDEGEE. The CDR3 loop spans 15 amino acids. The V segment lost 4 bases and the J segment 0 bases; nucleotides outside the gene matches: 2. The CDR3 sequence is CASSVTGATNEKLFL. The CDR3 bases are TGTGCCAGCAGCGTGACAGGGGCAACTAATGAAAAACTGTTTCTT.